Presented here are 19 T cell receptor beta chains from one specimen sequenced in a study of T cell responses to AZD1222 COVID-19 vaccine. Only in-frame clones appear in the TCRdb table, and some are missing; sequencing was by immunoSEQ multiplex PCR. Found here are about 110,000 clones, roughly 84% of them singletons; the top ten hold approximately 5.9%. The starting material was peripheral blood, obtained on day 0 of AZD1222 vaccination. These receptors were taken from an adult in good health.

The chain combines TRBV6-4 with TRBJ2-6; a weak D match, TRBD1 (5 bases). The CDR3 has 17 residues. Trimming cost V 5 bases and J 0 bases, with 14 bases left between them. Looked up from germline, CDR1 is MRHNA and CDR2 is SNTAGT. The CDR3 region has the DNA TGTGCCAGCAGTTTAAACAGGTTTGGCTCTGGGGCCAACGTCCTGACTTTC. Translated: CASSLNRFGSGANVLTF.

Details on this clone: Relative to the germline gene, one junction end is altered; a read error may explain this. This sequence joins TRBV14 and TRBJ1-1; maybe TRBD1 (6 bases). Germline V lookup: CDR1 SGHDN, CDR2 FVKESK. This CDR3 has 15 amino acids. In DNA form, the CDR3 reads TGTGCCAGCAGCCTCCTACAGGGACCGAACACTGGAGCTTTCTTT. Residues: CASSLLQGPNTGAFF.

The chain couples TRBV19 to TRBJ2-1; D may be TRBD2 (5 bases). V lost 10 bases, J lost 4 bases, and 14 bases lay in between. This CDR3 region has 13 residues. Germline loops: CDR1 LNHDA, CDR2 SQIVND (reference sequence). CDR3 residues: CATHGGLYNEQFF. As DNA, the CDR3 is TGTGCCACCCACGGCGGACTGTACAATGAGCAGTTCTTC.

The chain uses TRBV24-1 and TRBJ2-5; 9 positions match TRBD1. The CDR3 sequence is 15 residues long. CDR1 and CDR2 from the germline V gene are KGHDR and SFDVKD. V lost 4 bases, J lost 5 bases, and 7 bases stayed unmatched. This CDR3 is CATSEDRGFLETQYF. Here the CDR3 DNA reads TGTGCCACCAGTGAAGACAGGGGGTTTTTGGAGACCCAGTACTTC.

The V gene is TRBV6-5, the J gene TRBJ1-1; D remains ambiguous. Trimming removed 7 bases at V and 3 bases at J, with 6 bases between. Germline CDR1 is MNHEY and CDR2 is SVGAGI. CDR3 length equals 11 residues. The CDR3 DNA reads TGTGCCAGCAATGGGGACACTGAAGCTTTCTTT. It yields the protein CASNGDTEAFF.

In its sample, this clone was seen a few times. The V gene is TRBV28, the J gene TRBJ1-1; D unclear. Germline CDR1 reads MDHEN; CDR2 reads SYDVKM. The CDR3 has 15 amino acids. Trimming shortened V by 7 bases and J by 0 bases, and 15 bases separated the two germline ends. The DNA of the CDR3 is TGTGCCAGCAACCTAGTATCCAGAGTGAACACTGAAGCTTTCTTT. Protein product: CASNLVSRVNTEAFF.

This chain links TRBV15 with TRBJ2-5; 8 nucleotides match TRBD2. Germline CDR1 LNHNV, CDR2 YYDKDF (reference sequence). The CDR3 sequence is 16 residues long. The junction had 8 bases not matched to a gene; V was cut back by 3 bases and J by 2 bases. CDR3 residues: CATSRIISGEQETQYF. For the CDR3, the DNA is TGTGCCACCAGCAGGATCATTAGCGGGGAACAAGAGACCCAGTACTTC.

This chain links TRBV11-3 with TRBJ2-7; D may be TRBD2 (6 bases). This CDR3 has 15 amino acids. Trimming removed 2 bases at V and 2 bases at J, with 13 bases between. CDR1 and CDR2 from the germline V gene are SGHNT and YENEEA. DNA of the CDR3: TGTGCCAGCAGCTTAAGGGCGGGGCCGACCTACGAGCAGTACTTC. Residues: CASSLRAGPTYEQYF. Drawing the rest from reference TRBV11-3 and TRBJ2-7, the complete variable domain is EAGVVQSPRYKIIEKKQPVAFWCNPISGHNTLYWYLQNLGQGPELLIRYENEEAVDDSQLPKDRFSAERLKGVDSTLKIQPAELGDSAVYLCASSLRAGPTYEQYFGPGTRLTVT.

This chain connects TRBV24-1 to TRBJ2-7; TRBD2 is a possible D gene (5 bases). Germline CDR1 is KGHDR and CDR2 is SFDVKD. Trimming removed 6 bases at V and 2 bases at J, with 16 bases between. The CDR3 consists of 15 residues. The DNA of the CDR3 is TGTGCCACCAGTAGTGATAGCGCGCCCCCCTACGAGCAGTACTTC. This encodes CATSSDSAPPYEQYF.

The CDR3, as DNA: TGTGCCAGCAGCCCTCCTTCGACAGGGGGAAACACCATATATTTT. As protein: CASSPPSTGGNTIYF. The rearrangement links TRBV11-2 to TRBJ1-3; 7 positions match TRBD1. V dropped 5 bases and J dropped 4; count of bases not matched to a gene: 8. The CDR3 covers 15 residues. Germline V lookup: CDR1 SGHAT, CDR2 FQNNGV.

This clone was recorded once. The V gene is TRBV6-1, the J gene TRBJ1-2, with D hard to call. The germline V gene encodes CDR1 MNHNS and CDR2 SASEGT. V was clipped by 3 bases and J by 4 bases, with 12 bases between them. There are 14 residues in the CDR3. DNA for the CDR3: TGTGCCAGCAGTGAGAGGGTGTCGGGCTATGGCTACACCTTC. It encodes CASSERVSGYGYTF.

V gene TRBV7-9 combines with J gene TRBJ1-2; the D is unclear. V shed 1 base and J shed 1 base, with 4 bases lying between them. CDR3 length: 13 amino acids. The germline V gene has CDR1 SEHNR and CDR2 FQNEAQ (reference sequence). The CDR3 spells CASSLGGNYGYTF. The CDR3 nucleotides read TGTGCCAGCAGCTTAGGTGGTAACTATGGCTACACCTTC.

The chain couples TRBV5-1 to TRBJ2-6, with no clear D. With 0 bases removed from V and 1 base from J, the gap between germline ends came to 5 bases. The V gene's germline CDR1 is SGHRS and CDR2 YFSETQ. The CDR3 has 15 residues. The CDR3 loop is CASSLEGSGANVLTF. The CDR3 DNA is TGCGCCAGCAGCTTGGAAGGTTCTGGGGCCAACGTCCTGACTTTC. The full variable domain, with the rest looked up from reference TRBV5-1 and TRBJ2-6, is KAGVTQTPRYLIKTRGQQVTLSCSPISGHRSVSWYQQTPGQGLQFLFEYFSETQRNKGNFPGRFSGRQFSNSRSEMNVSTLELGDSALYLCASSLEGSGANVLTFGAGSRLTVL.

V is TRBV5-1 and J is TRBJ2-5, with TRBD2 matching 8 bases. The trim removed 0 bases at V and 9 bases at J, leaving 10 bases unmatched. This CDR3 contains 15 residues. Germline CDR1 is SGHRS and CDR2 is YFSETQ. DNA of the CDR3: TGCGCCAGCAGCTTGGCCAGCGGGGGAATCGACGCCCAGTACTTC. It encodes CASSLASGGIDAQYF.

This chain uses TRBV7-9 with TRBJ1-1; D is possibly TRBD1 (5 bases). The V end lost 6 bases, the J end lost 0 bases, and 23 bases lay between the germline ends. The germline CDR1 and CDR2 sequences are SEHNR and FQNEAQ (reference sequence). The length of the CDR3 is 18 residues. The CDR3 spells CASRGPHPSPNLNTEAFF. The CDR3 DNA reads TGTGCCAGCAGGGGGCCTCACCCGTCACCCAATTTGAACACTGAAGCTTTCTTT.

J is TRBJ1-2 and V is TRBV12-3 or TRBV12-4, with D unclear. CDR3 size: 12 residues. Trimming pared 7 bases from V and 6 bases from J, leaving 12 bases between. CDR3 region: CASTHVPNGYTF. Here the CDR3 DNA reads TGTGCCAGCACTCACGTCCCGAATGGCTACACCTTC.

The table lists this clone with a count of one. The chain is built from TRBV12-3 or TRBV12-4 and TRBJ2-1, with D unresolved. Trimming stripped 2 bases from V and 9 bases from J, with 8 bases between. The CDR3 contains 12 residues. The CDR3 reads CASSLSEFEQFF. CDR3 nucleotides: TGTGCCAGCAGTTTAAGTGAGTTTGAGCAGTTCTTC.

This clone came up a few times. The chain carries TRBV19 and TRBJ2-1; 14 bases are shared with TRBD2. Germline V gene sequence: CDR1 LNHDA, CDR2 SQIVND (reference sequence). The CDR3 runs to 17 residues. V lost 5 bases to trimming and J lost 3 bases; unmatched junction nucleotides: 6. CDR3 coding DNA: TGTGCCAGTAGTGGACTAGCGGGGGGCCGGGGCTACAATGAGCAGTTCTTC. Translated, it gives CASSGLAGGRGYNEQFF.

The J gene is TRBJ1-1, the V gene TRBV10-3; 7 nucleotides match TRBD1. Germline V gives CDR1 ENHRY, CDR2 SYGVKD. The junction had 12 bases not matched to a gene; V was cut back by 7 bases and J by 1 base. This CDR3 comprises 16 residues. CDR3 amino acids: CAITLTKTGQNTEAFF. CDR3 nucleotide sequence: TGTGCCATCACCCTAACAAAGACAGGGCAGAACACTGAAGCTTTCTTT.